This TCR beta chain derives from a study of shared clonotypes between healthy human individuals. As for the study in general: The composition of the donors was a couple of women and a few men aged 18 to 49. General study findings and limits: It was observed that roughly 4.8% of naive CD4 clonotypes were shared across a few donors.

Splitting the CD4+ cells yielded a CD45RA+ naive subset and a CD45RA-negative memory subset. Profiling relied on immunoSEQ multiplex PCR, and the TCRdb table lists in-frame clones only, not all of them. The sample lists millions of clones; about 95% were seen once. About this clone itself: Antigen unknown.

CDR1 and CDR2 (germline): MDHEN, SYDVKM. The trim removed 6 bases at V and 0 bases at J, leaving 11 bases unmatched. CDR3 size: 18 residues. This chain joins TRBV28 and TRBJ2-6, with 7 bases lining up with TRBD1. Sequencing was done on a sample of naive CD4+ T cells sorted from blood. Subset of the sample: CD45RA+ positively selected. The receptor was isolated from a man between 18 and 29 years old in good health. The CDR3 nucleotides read TGTGCCAGCAGAAATACCGGGACAGTCAGCTCTGGGGCCAACGTCCTGACTTTC. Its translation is CASRNTGTVSSGANVLTF.